Presented here are 8 T cell receptor beta chains from one specimen sequenced in a study of T-cell memory formation after mild COVID-19. TCRdb called the 5' RACE reads again in MiXCR, with one record for every CDR3 protein. Counted here are 300,000 to 350,000 distinct CDR3 sequences, around 13% occurring once; the ten biggest clones make up 20% to 25%. The sequencing input was PBMCs or a T cell subset sorted from them (not recorded which). The receptors shown here come from a man aged 18 to 30 who had mild COVID-19 (a few samples of this study predate the infection). Cell type and time point are not known.

This clonotype occurred many times. The J gene is TRBJ2-1, the V gene TRBV7-9; D not certain. CDR3 size: 14 residues. V was shortened by 3 bases and J by 6 bases, with 12 bases between the two germline ends. From germline, CDR1 is SEHNR and CDR2 FQNEAQ (reference sequence). CDR3 residues: CASSFIVMGNEQFF. CDR3 in DNA: TGTGCCAGCAGCTTCATAGTGATGGGCAATGAGCAGTTCTTC.

This clonotype has more than one count but fewer than ten. The chain has TRBV6-6 and TRBJ2-2, with D perhaps TRBD1 (5 bases). The V and J ends lost 5 bases and 6 bases respectively, with 16 bases between them. Germline values: CDR1 MNHNY, CDR2 SVGAGI (reference sequence). The CDR3 runs 15 residues. For the CDR3, the DNA is TGTGCCAGCAGTCCCCCCCCAGGGTTTGCCGGGGAGCTGTTTTTT. Protein product: CASSPPPGFAGELFF.

CDR3 loop: CASSVPGEETQYF. DNA for the CDR3: TGTGCCAGCAGTGTGCCAGGGGAAGAGACCCAGTACTTC. V and J are TRBV25-1 and TRBJ2-5, with a tentative D call TRBD1 (6 bases). The CDR3 is made up of 13 amino acids. The germline gives CDR1 MGHDK, CDR2 SYGVNS. Trimming stripped 4 bases from V and 3 bases from J, with 9 bases between. The variable domain in full, with the rest retrieved from reference TRBV25-1 and TRBJ2-5, is EADIYQTPRYLVIGTGKKITLECSQTMGHDKMYWYQQDPGMELHLIHYSYGVNSTEKGDLSSESTVSRIRTEHFPLTLESARPSHTSQYLCASSVPGEETQYFGPGTRLLVL.

J is TRBJ1-3 and V is TRBV30; D may be TRBD1 (6 bases). This CDR3 has 16 amino acids. With 3 bases removed from V and 8 bases from J, the gap between germline ends came to 23 bases. The V gene's germline CDR1 is GTSNPN and CDR2 SVGIG (reference sequence). CDR3: CAWRKPGQPQGDTIYF. For the CDR3, the DNA is TGTGCCTGGAGGAAGCCCGGACAGCCGCAAGGAGACACCATATATTTT.

This clonotype was detected only a few times. This rearrangement joins TRBV4-1 to TRBJ1-6, with unresolved D. CDR1 is MGHRA, CDR2 YSYEKL, per germline. There are 15 residues in the CDR3. V lost 1 base, J lost 7 bases, and 11 bases lay in between. The CDR3 is CASSQGGAMNSPLHF. CDR3 bases: TGCGCCAGCAGCCAAGGTGGAGCAATGAATTCACCCCTCCACTTT.

The chain has TRBV4-1 and TRBJ2-1; D remains ambiguous. The ends were cut back, 1 base at V and 8 bases at J, with 9 bases in the middle. The CDR3 is 13 residues long. CDR1 is MGHRA, CDR2 YSYEKL, per germline. The CDR3 is CASSQVLLHEQFF. The CDR3 nucleotides are TGCGCCAGCAGCCAAGTGTTGCTGCATGAGCAGTTCTTC.

The chain combines TRBV7-2 with TRBJ2-2; D gene unclear. Trimming stripped 1 base from V and 13 bases from J, with 19 bases between. The CDR3 loop spans 15 amino acids. Germline V CDR1 and CDR2: SGHTA, FQGNSA. CDR3 in DNA: TGTGCCAGCAGCTTAGTGGCCGGACCCACTTCAGGGCTGTTTTTT. This encodes CASSLVAGPTSGLFF.

The rearrangement joins TRBV4-3 to TRBJ1-6; D gene unclear. V lost 6 bases to trimming and J lost 6 bases, with 12 bases between them. Germline lookup yields CDR1 LGHNA and CDR2 YSLEER. This CDR3 is built from 14 residues. The CDR3 DNA reads as TGCGCCAGCAGGCAGGAGCACTCTAATTCACCCCTCCACTTT. Translating it yields CASRQEHSNSPLHF.